In its sample, the clone carrying this T cell receptor (beta chain) was seen many times. Its antigen is undetermined. These data are taken from a study of neurological immune-mediated disorders. It was by 5'RACE with 10-nucleotide random UMIs that the cDNA was made. A single run covered 15-18 subjects with over 180 million TCR-beta sequences. Via MiXCR, TCRdb re-called the 5' RACE reads, giving one row per CDR3 protein. The sample carries tens of thousands of distinct CDR3 sequences, roughly 13% recorded once. The sample's time point: longitudinal time-point 3. The starting material, 2 million PBMCs stored at -80 C, gave rise to the unsorted libraries. Study-wide findings and caveats: Multiple sclerosis was found to have the least TCR clonal expansion, below healthy controls, and HTLV-1-associated myelopathy the most.

What was sequenced was PBMCs. The receptor was derived from a man between 25 and 39 years old in good health.

The CDR3 loop is CASSLGATPIAGEQYF. The CDR3 DNA is TGCGCCAGCAGCTTGGGTGCTACCCCTATAGCGGGCGAGCAGTACTTC. This sequence joins TRBV5-1 and TRBJ2-7; 7 bases fit TRBD2. Trimming at V came to 0 bases and at J to 6 bases, leaving 12 bases not matched to a gene. Germline-derived CDR1 and CDR2 are SGHRS and YFSETQ. The CDR3 covers 16 residues.